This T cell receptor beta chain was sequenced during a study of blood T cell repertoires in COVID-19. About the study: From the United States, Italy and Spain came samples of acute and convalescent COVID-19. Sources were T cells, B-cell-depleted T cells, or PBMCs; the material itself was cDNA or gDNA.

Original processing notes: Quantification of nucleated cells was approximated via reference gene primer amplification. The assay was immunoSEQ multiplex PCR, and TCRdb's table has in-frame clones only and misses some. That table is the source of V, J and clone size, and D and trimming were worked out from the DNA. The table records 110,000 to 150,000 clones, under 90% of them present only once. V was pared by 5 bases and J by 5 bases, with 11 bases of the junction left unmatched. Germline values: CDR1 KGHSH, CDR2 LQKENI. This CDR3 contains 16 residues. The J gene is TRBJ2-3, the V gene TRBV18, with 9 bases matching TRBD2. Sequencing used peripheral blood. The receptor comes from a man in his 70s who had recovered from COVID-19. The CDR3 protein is CASSTAGGRGVDTQYF. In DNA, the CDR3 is TGTGCCAGCTCAACGGCTGGCGGGAGGGGCGTAGATACGCAGTATTTT.